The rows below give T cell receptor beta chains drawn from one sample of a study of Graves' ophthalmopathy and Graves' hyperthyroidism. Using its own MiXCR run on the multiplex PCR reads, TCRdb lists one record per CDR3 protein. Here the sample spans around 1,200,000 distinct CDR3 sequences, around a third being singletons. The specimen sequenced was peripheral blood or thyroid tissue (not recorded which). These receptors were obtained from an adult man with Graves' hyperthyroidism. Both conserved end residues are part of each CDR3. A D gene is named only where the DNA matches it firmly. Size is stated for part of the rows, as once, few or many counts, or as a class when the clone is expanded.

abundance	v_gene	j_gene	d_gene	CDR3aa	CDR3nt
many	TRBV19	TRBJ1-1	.	CASSIVGQMNTEAFF	TGTGCCAGTAGTATAGTCGGACAGATGAACACTGAAGCTTTCTTT
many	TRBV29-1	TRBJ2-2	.	CSVEVGTGELFF	TGCAGCGTTGAGGTGGGGACCGGGGAGCTGTTTTTT
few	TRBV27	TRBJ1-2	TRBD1	CASSRRTGFNYGYTF	TGTGCCAGCAGTCGCCGGACAGGTTTTAACTATGGCTACACCTTC
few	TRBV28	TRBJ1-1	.	CASSWRTMVNTEAFF	TGTGCCAGCAGTTGGAGGACCATGGTGAACACTGAAGCTTTCTTT
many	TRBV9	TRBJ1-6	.	CASSVGIGPQASNSPLHF	TGTGCCAGCAGCGTAGGTATCGGGCCGCAGGCCTCCAATTCACCCCTCCACTTT
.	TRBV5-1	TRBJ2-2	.	CASSLVDSNTGELFF	TGCGCCAGCAGCTTGGTTGACAGCAACACCGGGGAGCTGTTTTTT
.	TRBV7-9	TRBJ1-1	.	CASSYGLRGSDTEAFF	TGTGCCAGCAGTTACGGGTTGAGGGGGTCCGACACTGAAGCTTTCTTT
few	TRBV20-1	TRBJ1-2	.	CSAIYRERGTYGYTF	TGCAGTGCCATCTACCGGGAGAGAGGGACCTATGGCTACACCTTC
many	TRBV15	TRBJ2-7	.	CATSRAAGKGMDEQYF	TGTGCCACCAGCAGAGCGGCGGGGAAAGGGATGGACGAGCAGTACTTC
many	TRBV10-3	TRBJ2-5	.	CAISTGRETQYF	TGTGCCATCAGTACAGGGAGGGAGACCCAGTACTTC
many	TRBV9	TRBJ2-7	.	CASSEGGTPGHEQYF	TGTGCCAGCAGCGAAGGAGGGACCCCTGGACACGAGCAGTACTTC
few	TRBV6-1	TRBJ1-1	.	CASSEAMVNTEAFF	TGTGCCAGCAGTGAAGCGATGGTGAACACTGAAGCTTTCTTT
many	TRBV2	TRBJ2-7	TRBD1	CASSDPGGYEQYF	TGTGCCAGCAGTGACCCAGGGGGCTACGAGCAGTACTTC
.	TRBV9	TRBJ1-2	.	CASSVEIRWNYTF	TGTGCCAGCAGCGTAGAGATAAGGTGGAACTACACCTTC
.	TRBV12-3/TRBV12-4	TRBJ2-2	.	CASSGRRGTGELFF	TGTGCCAGCAGTGGGAGGAGGGGTACCGGGGAGCTGTTTTTT
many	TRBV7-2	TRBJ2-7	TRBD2	CASSSPGLAGNEQYF	TGTGCCAGCAGCTCCCCGGGACTAGCGGGAAACGAGCAGTACTTC
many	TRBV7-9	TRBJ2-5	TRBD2	CASRLGLAAETQYF	TGTGCCAGCAGACTGGGACTAGCGGCGGAGACCCAGTACTTC
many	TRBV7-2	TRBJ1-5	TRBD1	CASSWDSLSNQPQHF	TGTGCCAGCAGCTGGGACAGTCTTAGCAATCAGCCCCAGCATTTT
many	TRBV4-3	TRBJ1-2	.	CASSPRTADPYGYTF	TGCGCCAGCAGCCCGCGGACAGCGGATCCCTATGGCTACACCTTC
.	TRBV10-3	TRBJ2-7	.	CASSSAVSSYEQYF	TGTGCCAGCAGTTCCGCCGTGTCCTCCTACGAGCAGTACTTC
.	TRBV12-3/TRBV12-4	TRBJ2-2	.	CASSFTRGLTGELFF	TGTGCCAGCAGTTTCACTAGGGGTTTAACCGGGGAGCTGTTTTTT
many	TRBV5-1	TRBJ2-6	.	CASSIGAQSGSGANVLTF	TGCGCCAGCAGCATTGGGGCTCAATCGGGCTCTGGGGCCAACGTCCTGACTTTC
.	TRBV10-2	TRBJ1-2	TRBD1	CASWWDSDYGYTF	TGCGCCAGCTGGTGGGACAGCGACTATGGCTACACCTTC
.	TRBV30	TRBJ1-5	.	CAWSVDKVWPQHF	TGTGCCTGGAGTGTGGACAAGGTTTGGCCCCAGCATTTT
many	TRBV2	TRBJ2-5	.	CASSEEATGPSTQYF	TGTGCCAGCAGTGAAGAAGCGACAGGACCCTCGACCCAGTACTTC
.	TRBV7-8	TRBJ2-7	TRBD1	CASSSWTGDIYEQYF	TGTGCCAGCAGTTCTTGGACAGGAGACATCTACGAGCAGTACTTC
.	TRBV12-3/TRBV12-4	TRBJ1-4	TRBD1	CASSQGTGQREKLFF	TGTGCCAGCAGCCAAGGGACAGGGCAGCGTGAAAAACTGTTTTTT
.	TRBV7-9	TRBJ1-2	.	CASSPLAGQGVSGYTF	TGTGCCAGCAGCCCTCTCGCGGGCCAGGGAGTCTCTGGCTACACCTTC
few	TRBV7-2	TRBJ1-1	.	CASSPRGWGSRNTEAFF	TGTGCCAGCAGCCCGAGGGGCTGGGGATCGAGGAACACTGAAGCTTTCTTT
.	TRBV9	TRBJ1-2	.	CASSVDSLRGYTF	TGTGCCAGCAGCGTGGACAGTCTTCGGGGCTACACCTTC
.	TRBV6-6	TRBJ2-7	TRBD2	CASSAATSGVGRSYEQYF	TGTGCCAGCAGTGCCGCGACTAGCGGGGTTGGCCGGTCCTACGAGCAGTACTTC
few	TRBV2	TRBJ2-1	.	CARTSGRSSYNEQFF	TGTGCCAGAACCTCGGGGAGAAGCTCCTACAATGAGCAGTTCTTC
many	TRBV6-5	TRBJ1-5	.	CASSYPGVQPQHF	TGTGCCAGCAGTTACCCAGGGGTTCAGCCCCAGCATTTT
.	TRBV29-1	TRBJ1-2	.	CTPPTENYGYTF	TGCACCCCGCCGACAGAAAACTATGGCTACACCTTC
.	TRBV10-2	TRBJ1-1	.	CASRLGGPNTEAFF	TGCGCCAGCAGATTGGGGGGGCCGAACACTGAAGCTTTCTTT
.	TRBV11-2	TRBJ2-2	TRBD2	CASSFPGTSGRSGGELFF	TGTGCCAGCAGCTTCCCCGGGACTAGCGGGAGGAGTGGCGGGGAGCTGTTTTTT
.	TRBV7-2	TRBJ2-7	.	CATRAEQYF	TGTGCCACCCGGGCCGAGCAGTACTTC
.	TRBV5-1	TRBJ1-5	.	CASSLFEGGNQPQHF	TGCGCCAGCAGCTTGTTCGAGGGTGGCAATCAGCCCCAGCATTTT
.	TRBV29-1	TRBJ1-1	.	CSVEAELTEAFF	TGCAGCGTTGAAGCGGAGCTCACTGAAGCTTTCTTT
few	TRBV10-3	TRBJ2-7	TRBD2	CAISQTSGRLNEQYF	TGTGCCATCAGTCAAACTAGCGGGAGGCTCAACGAGCAGTACTTC
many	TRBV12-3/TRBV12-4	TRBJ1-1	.	CASTIGGRRTEAFF	TGTGCCAGCACCATAGGTGGGAGGCGCACTGAAGCTTTCTTT
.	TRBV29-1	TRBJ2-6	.	CRGSAGANVLTF	TGCAGGGGGTCGGCTGGGGCCAACGTCCTGACTTTC
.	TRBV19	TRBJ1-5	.	CASSERTDSNQPQHF	TGTGCCAGTAGTGAGCGGACAGATAGCAATCAGCCCCAGCATTTT
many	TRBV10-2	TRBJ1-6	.	CASSDSSRGYNSPLHF	TGCGCCAGCAGTGATTCTAGCCGGGGCTATAATTCACCCCTCCACTTT
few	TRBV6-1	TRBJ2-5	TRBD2	CASSEGLAGTQYF	TGTGCCAGCAGTGAGGGACTAGCGGGGACCCAGTACTTC
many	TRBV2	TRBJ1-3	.	CASSEGGRGSGNTIYF	TGTGCCAGCAGTGAGGGGGGTCGCGGCTCTGGAAACACCATATATTTT
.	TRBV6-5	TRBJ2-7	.	CASSDRNPYEQYF	TGTGCCAGCAGTGACAGGAATCCATACGAGCAGTACTTC
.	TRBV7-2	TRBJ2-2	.	CASSLGAGTTSTGELFF	TGTGCCAGCAGCTTAGGCGCCGGGACAACGAGCACCGGGGAGCTGTTTTTT
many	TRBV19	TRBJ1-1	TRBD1	CASMGQGAAFF	TGTGCCAGTATGGGACAGGGGGCAGCTTTCTTT
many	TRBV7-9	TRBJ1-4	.	CASSLEGPRGEKLFF	TGTGCCAGCAGCTTAGAAGGCCCTCGGGGTGAAAAACTGTTTTTT
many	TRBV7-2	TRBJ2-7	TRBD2	CASSRTLTSGSPRPYEQYF	TGTGCCAGCAGCCGCACCCTGACTAGCGGGAGCCCAAGGCCCTACGAGCAGTACTTC
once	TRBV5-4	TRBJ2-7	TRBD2	CASSPGTSGIYGQYF	TGTGCCAGCAGCCCCGGGACTAGCGGGATCTACGGGCAGTACTTC
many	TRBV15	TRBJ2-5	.	CATNRSPETQYF	TGTGCCACCAATAGATCCCCGGAGACCCAGTACTTC
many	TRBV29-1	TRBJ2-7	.	CSVAQESYEQYF	TGCAGCGTTGCACAGGAATCCTACGAGCAGTACTTC
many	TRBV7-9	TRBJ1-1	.	CASSLDLYRPNTEAFF	TGTGCCAGCAGCTTAGATCTTTACAGGCCGAACACTGAAGCTTTCTTT
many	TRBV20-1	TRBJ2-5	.	CSAQHPLGTQYF	TGCAGTGCGCAACACCCCCTTGGGACCCAGTACTTC
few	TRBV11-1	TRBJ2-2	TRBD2	CASSLIWNGLAANTGELFF	TGTGCCAGCAGCTTAATTTGGAACGGACTAGCGGCGAACACCGGGGAGCTGTTTTTT
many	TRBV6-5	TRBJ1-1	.	CASSYTGNTEAFF	TGTGCCAGCAGTTACACGGGGAACACTGAAGCTTTCTTT
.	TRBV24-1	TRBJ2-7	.	CATSGGQSPPYEQYF	TGTGCCACCAGTGGCGGACAGTCACCTCCCTACGAGCAGTACTTC